This passage covers 8 T cell receptor beta chains from one sample sequenced in a study of T cell responses to AZD1222 COVID-19 vaccine. The table came from immunoSEQ multiplex PCR; TCRdb's copy has only in-frame clones and leaves some out. The sample includes roughly 100,000 clones, more than 75% of them seen just once. The source material was peripheral blood, sampled on day 0 of AZD1222 vaccination. The receptor source for this set is an adult in good health.

Points on this clone: At one boundary the junction diverges from the germline segment, which might be a read error. The V and J genes are TRBV6-5 and TRBJ1-6, with 7 bases fitting TRBD1. Per the germline V gene, CDR1 is MNHEY and CDR2 is SVGAGI. This CDR3 contains 15 residues. CDR3 region: CASSDSGTEISPLHF. As DNA, the CDR3 is TGTGCCAGCAGTGACTCAGGGACAGAGATATCACCCCTCCACTTT.

This clone showed up just a few times. The chain recombines TRBV28 with TRBJ2-3, with a weak D call TRBD1 (6 bases). Germline lookup yields CDR1 MDHEN and CDR2 SYDVKM. This CDR3 region has 13 residues. The V end was cut by 8 bases, the J end by 2 bases, with 11 bases between. CDR3 coding DNA: TGTGCCAGCCGGGGACATCACACAGATACGCAGTATTTT. Protein: CASRGHHTDTQYF.

The chain recombines TRBV7-9 with TRBJ1-4, with a tentative D call TRBD1 (6 bases). Germline V gene sequence: CDR1 SEHNR, CDR2 FQNEAQ (reference sequence). CDR3 length equals 14 residues. V lost 5 bases and J lost 5, with 12 bases in between. The DNA for the CDR3 is TGTGCCAGCAGCGGGTTCGGACAGAATGAAAAACTGTTTTTT. Translation gives CASSGFGQNEKLFF.

The rearrangement joins TRBV15 to TRBJ1-1, with D maybe TRBD1 (5 bases). From germline, CDR1 is LNHNV and CDR2 YYDKDF (reference sequence). Trimming left V 3 bases short and J 0 bases short, with 8 bases between. This CDR3 spans 14 amino acids. The CDR3 DNA reads as TGTGCCACCAGCAGGGTAGGGGTGAACACTGAAGCTTTCTTT. It translates to CATSRVGVNTEAFF.

V usage is TRBV7-9 and J usage is TRBJ2-3; perhaps TRBD2 as D (5 bases). CDR1 SEHNR and CDR2 FQNEAQ come from the germline V gene (reference sequence). This CDR3 contains 15 residues. With 5 bases removed from V and 0 bases from J, the gap between germline ends came to 12 bases. The CDR3, as DNA: TGTGCCAGCAGCCCAGGACTGCCTAGCACAGATACGCAGTATTTT. Amino acid sequence: CASSPGLPSTDTQYF.

CDR3 nucleotide sequence: TGTGCCAGTAGTATCGGAGGGGCTTCCGGCGAGCAGTACTTC. It codes for CASSIGGASGEQYF. The chain employs TRBV19 and TRBJ2-7; the D gene is possibly TRBD2 (6 bases). CDR1 LNHDA and CDR2 SQIVND come from the germline V gene (reference sequence). Trimming left V 3 bases short and J 6 bases short, with 15 bases between. The CDR3 has 14 residues.

The rearrangement joins TRBV2 to TRBJ1-6; 7 nucleotides match TRBD1. Germline CDR1 and CDR2: SNHLY and FYNNEI. CDR3 length equals 15 residues. V dropped 6 bases and J dropped 7; count of bases not matched to a gene: 9. CDR3 protein: CASRAGTAENSPLHF. CDR3 nucleotide sequence: TGTGCCAGCAGGGCAGGGACAGCCGAGAATTCACCCCTCCACTTT.

This chain links TRBV18 with TRBJ1-4, with D possibly matching TRBD1 (5 bases). The CDR3 is made up of 13 amino acids. Germline V gene data show CDR1 as KGHSH and CDR2 as LQKENI. The ends were cut back, 2 bases at V and 6 bases at J, with 7 bases in the middle. CDR3: CASSPGGDEKLFF. CDR3 DNA: TGTGCCAGCTCACCAGGGGGTGATGAAAAACTGTTTTTT.